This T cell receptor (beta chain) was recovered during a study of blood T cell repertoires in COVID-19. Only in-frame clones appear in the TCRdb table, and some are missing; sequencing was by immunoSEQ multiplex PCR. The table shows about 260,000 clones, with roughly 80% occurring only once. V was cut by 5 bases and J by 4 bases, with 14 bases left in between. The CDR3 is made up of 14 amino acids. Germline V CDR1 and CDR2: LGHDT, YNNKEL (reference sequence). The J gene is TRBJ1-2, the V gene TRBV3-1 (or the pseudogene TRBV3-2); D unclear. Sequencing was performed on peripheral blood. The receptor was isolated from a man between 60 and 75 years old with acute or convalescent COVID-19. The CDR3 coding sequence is TGTGCCAGCAGCATCCAGGCCGCCCCCTATGGCTACACCTTC. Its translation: CASSIQAAPYGYTF.